Shown below are 27 T cell receptor beta chains from a single sample sequenced in a study of PD-L1 blockade in urothelial cancer. Time point specified: pretreatment peripheral blood. Clones were read by immunoSEQ multiplex PCR, and TCRdb kept only the in-frame ones, dropping some. The sample has tens of thousands of clones, less than 90% seen once. The input for sequencing was PBMCs, taken around atezolizumab (anti-PD-L1) treatment. The receptors come from an older woman with urothelial cancer.

This clone turned up a few times. This chain connects TRBV30 to TRBJ1-3; D is unclear. Germline CDR1 reads GTSNPN; CDR2 reads SVGIG (reference sequence). The ends were cut back, 8 bases at V and 0 bases at J, with 14 bases in the middle. This CDR3 region has 14 residues. The CDR3 sequence: CAGEPGGSGNTIYF. CDR3 coding DNA: TGTGCCGGGGAACCGGGAGGCTCTGGAAACACCATATATTTT.

This sequence joins TRBV7-8 and TRBJ2-6; the match to TRBD2 covers 11 bases. This CDR3 is 18 amino acids long. CDR1 and CDR2 from the germline V gene are SGHVS and FQNEAQ. Trimming removed 5 bases from V and 0 bases from J; junction bases left unmatched: 6. DNA of the CDR3: TGTGCCAGCAGCATTAGCGGGAGGGCCCACTCTGGGGCCAACGTCCTGACTTTC. Its translation: CASSISGRAHSGANVLTF.

The chain employs TRBV4-1 and TRBJ2-3, with 14 bases identical to TRBD2. The CDR3 runs 18 residues. Trimming cost V 2 bases and J 7 bases; bases outside gene matches: 11. Per germline, CDR1 MGHRA and CDR2 YSYEKL. In nucleotides, the CDR3 is TGCGCCAGCAGCCAAAATCCCGGGACTAGCGGGAGTTTGAATACGCAGTATTTT. It encodes CASSQNPGTSGSLNTQYF.

The chain joins TRBV2 to TRBJ1-5, with unresolved D. The CDR3 is 14 amino acids. Germline CDR1 SNHLY, CDR2 FYNNEI. V was pared by 5 bases and J by 0 bases, with 8 bases between. The CDR3 reads CASSLPYSNQPQHF. The CDR3 nucleotides are TGTGCCAGCAGTCTCCCCTATAGCAATCAGCCCCAGCATTTT.

This clone was recorded once. CDR3 sequence reads: CASRLAGVHTGELFF. The CDR3 region has the DNA TGTGCCAGCAGACTAGCGGGGGTCCACACCGGGGAGCTGTTTTTT. The genes are TRBV7-9 and TRBJ2-2, with 11 bases lining up with TRBD2. J lost 3 bases, V lost 6 bases, and 3 bases had no gene match. The CDR3 length is 15 residues. Germline V gene lookup returns CDR1 SEHNR and CDR2 FQNEAQ (reference sequence).

The gene calls are TRBV5-4 and TRBJ2-2; no reliable D call. The V gene's germline CDR1 is SGHNT and CDR2 YYREEE (reference sequence). This CDR3 contains 13 residues. V gave up 3 bases and J gave up 1 base, with 4 bases separating them. For the CDR3, the DNA is TGTGCCAGCAGCTCCCTGAACACCGGGGAGCTGTTTTTT. Protein: CASSSLNTGELFF.

V usage is TRBV25-1 and J usage is TRBJ1-5, with D possibly TRBD1 on 6 matching bases. Per the germline V gene, CDR1 is MGHDK and CDR2 is SYGVNS. This CDR3 contains 17 residues. Trimming stripped 2 bases from V and 0 bases from J, with 14 bases between. The CDR3 spells CASSEVPTGRSNQPQHF. The CDR3 bases are TGTGCCAGCAGTGAAGTCCCTACAGGGCGTAGCAATCAGCCCCAGCATTTT.

The V and J genes are TRBV9 and TRBJ1-1; D is unclear. The germline V gene encodes CDR1 SGDLS and CDR2 YYNGEE. This CDR3 is 12 amino acids long. Trimming removed 4 bases from V and 4 bases from J, with 8 bases in between. The CDR3 region is CASSREGTEAFF. The CDR3 nucleotides are TGTGCCAGCAGCCGGGAGGGCACTGAAGCTTTCTTT.

The chain is built from TRBV7-9 and TRBJ2-1; 9 bases are a match to TRBD2. CDR1 and CDR2 (germline): SEHNR, FQNEAQ (reference sequence). There are 14 residues in the CDR3. J gave up 5 bases and V 5 bases, and 4 bases lay outside the gene matches. CDR3 loop: CASSLTSGHNEQFF. In DNA form, the CDR3 reads TGTGCCAGCAGCCTGACTAGCGGCCACAATGAGCAGTTCTTC.

This rearrangement joins TRBV6-5 to TRBJ2-3, with TRBD2 identical over 8 bases. J was trimmed by 2 bases and V by 6 bases; bases with no gene match: 4. This CDR3 has 14 amino acids. CDR1 and CDR2 (germline): MNHEY, SVGAGI. CDR3 region: CASRAGGPTDTQYF. CDR3 coding DNA: TGTGCCAGCAGGGCGGGGGGCCCCACAGATACGCAGTATTTT.

The V gene is TRBV7-8, the J gene TRBJ2-2, with TRBD1 identical over 10 bases. There are 17 residues in the CDR3. CDR1 is SGHVS and CDR2 is FQNEAQ in the germline V gene. V shed 1 base, J shed 3 bases, and the junction held 5 bases outside the gene matches. Written as DNA, the CDR3 is TGTGCCAGCAGCTTAGGGTGGGACAGGGGTCACACCGGGGAGCTGTTTTTT. Residues: CASSLGWDRGHTGELFF.

The V call is TRBV5-4, the J call TRBJ1-4; the D is unclear. Germline CDR1 is SGHNT and CDR2 is YYREEE (reference sequence). This CDR3 has 16 residues. V lost 4 bases and J 4 bases, leaving 17 bases between the germline ends. This CDR3 is CASSGPDAASNEKLFF. CDR3 in DNA: TGTGCCAGCAGCGGTCCTGACGCGGCCAGTAATGAAAAACTGTTTTTT.

The chain couples TRBV4-1 to TRBJ2-5; D remains unclear. Germline values: CDR1 MGHRA, CDR2 YSYEKL. CDR3 size: 13 residues. Trimming removed 1 base at V and 4 bases at J, with 7 bases between. CDR3 in DNA: TGCGCCAGCAGCCAAGCCGTAATAGAGACCCAGTACTTC. Translation gives CASSQAVIETQYF.

This clone was observed a single time. This chain uses TRBV2 with TRBJ1-1; weak D call: TRBD1 (5 bases). The CDR3 is 13 amino acids. V was shortened by 5 bases and J by 4 bases, with 11 bases between the two germline ends. CDR1 and CDR2 from the germline V gene are SNHLY and FYNNEI. The CDR3 coding sequence is TGTGCCAGCAGTTCGTGGGGGGGCACTGAAGCTTTCTTT. As protein: CASSSWGGTEAFF.

The rearrangement joins TRBV6-1 to TRBJ2-5; the D gene is possibly TRBD1 (6 bases). The CDR3 is 14 amino acids. CDR1 MNHNS and CDR2 SASEGT come from the germline V gene. V gave up 5 bases and J gave up 2 bases, with 12 bases separating them. The CDR3 bases are TGTGCCAGCAGTCAACAGGGCATTCAAGAGACCCAGTACTTC. This translates into CASSQQGIQETQYF.

The rearrangement links TRBV5-6 to TRBJ2-2; D unclear. CDR1 and CDR2 from the germline V gene are SGHDT and YYEEEE. The CDR3 runs to 15 residues. The V end was cut by 1 base, the J end by 0 bases, with 7 bases between. The CDR3 is CASSLRRANTGELFF. The CDR3 nucleotides read TGTGCCAGCAGCTTGAGACGGGCGAACACCGGGGAGCTGTTTTTT.

The V call is TRBV5-1, the J call TRBJ1-6; 9 nucleotides line up with TRBD1. V gave up 4 bases and J gave up 9 bases; unmatched junction bases: 8. Germline lookup yields CDR1 SGHRS and CDR2 YFSETQ. The CDR3 contains 15 residues. In DNA form, the CDR3 reads TGCGCCAGCAGCCTTGGGGACAGGGAGGGTTCACCCCTCCACTTT. This codes for CASSLGDREGSPLHF.

V and J are TRBV13 and TRBJ2-7; 9 bases line up with TRBD2. The CDR3 sequence is 17 residues long. Germline lookup yields CDR1 PRHDT and CDR2 FYEKMQ (reference sequence). V shed 5 bases, J shed 0 bases, and the junction held 11 bases outside the gene matches. CDR3 DNA sequence: TGTGCCAGCAGCCCTGGGGCCTTTAGCGGGAGCTCCTACGAGCAGTACTTC. Amino acid sequence: CASSPGAFSGSSYEQYF.

This CDR3 reads CASSLTSGGTYNEQFF. The CDR3 DNA is TGTGCCAGCAGCCTGACTAGCGGGGGAACCTACAATGAGCAGTTCTTC. The chain employs TRBV28 and TRBJ2-1, with TRBD2 matching over 12 bases. The CDR3 covers 16 residues. Germline V gene sequence: CDR1 MDHEN, CDR2 SYDVKM. V dropped 6 bases and J dropped 2; count of bases not matched to a gene: 5.

The chain carries TRBV18 and TRBJ2-7, with 7 bases aligning to TRBD1. The junction had 3 bases not matched to a gene; V was cut back by 4 bases and J by 3 bases. Germline V gives CDR1 KGHSH, CDR2 LQKENI. This CDR3 region has 13 residues. In nucleotides, the CDR3 is TGTGCCAGCTCACTAGGACAGGACTACGAGCAGTACTTC. Amino acid sequence: CASSLGQDYEQYF.

This sequence joins TRBV19 and TRBJ1-5; D call uncertain. V was cut by 3 bases and J by 1 base, with 10 bases left in between. From germline, CDR1 is LNHDA and CDR2 SQIVND (reference sequence). The length of the CDR3 is 15 residues. The CDR3 DNA sequence: TGTGCCAGTAGTATTGGAGGGATCAGCAATCAGCCCCAGCATTTT. It is translated as CASSIGGISNQPQHF.

V and J are TRBV9 and TRBJ2-1, with 11 bases fitting TRBD2. This CDR3 has 18 amino acids. Per germline, CDR1 SGDLS and CDR2 YYNGEE. With 1 base clipped from V and 3 bases from J, the junction kept 9 bases outside the gene matches. DNA for the CDR3: TGTGCCAGCAGCGTACCGGGGGGGCTAGCGGGGGGCTACAATGAGCAGTTCTTC. Amino acid sequence: CASSVPGGLAGGYNEQFF.

The rearrangement links TRBV29-1 to TRBJ1-4; D is undetermined. This CDR3 has 13 residues. Germline loops: CDR1 SQVTM, CDR2 ANQGSEA. V dropped 7 bases and J dropped 2 bases, with 11 bases sitting between them. CDR3 bases: TGCAGCGGGATGGGGAGTACTAATGAAAAACTGTTTTTT. This encodes CSGMGSTNEKLFF. Using reference TRBV29-1 and TRBJ1-4 for the parts outside the CDR3, the full variable domain is SAVISQKPSRDICQRGTSLTIQCQVDSQVTMMFWYRQQPGQSLTLIATANQGSEATYESGFVIDKFPISRPNLTFSTLTVSNMSPEDSSIYLCSGMGSTNEKLFFGSGTQLSVL.

J is TRBJ2-7 and V is TRBV19; 8 nucleotides line up with TRBD2. The V gene end was trimmed by 1 base and the J gene end by 2 bases; junction bases not matched to a gene: 10. The CDR3 consists of 17 residues. From germline, CDR1 is LNHDA and CDR2 SQIVND (reference sequence). The CDR3 nucleotides read TGTGCCAGTAGTATAGCTGGGCGGCGGGGGGAAGCCTACGAGCAGTACTTC. It yields the protein CASSIAGRRGEAYEQYF.

This clone has just a few counts. The CDR3 protein is CASSESRVEGYTF. CDR3 DNA sequence: TGTGCCAGCAGTGAATCCAGGGTTGAAGGCTACACCTTC. This rearrangement joins TRBV6-1 to TRBJ1-2; tentative D call: TRBD1 (5 bases). There are 13 residues in the CDR3. The V and J ends lost 2 bases and 8 bases respectively, with 12 bases between them. Germline V gene lookup returns CDR1 MNHNS and CDR2 SASEGT.

The chain is built from TRBV5-1 and TRBJ1-2; 8 bases are a match to TRBD1. Looked up from germline, CDR1 is SGHRS and CDR2 is YFSETQ. The CDR3 length is 16 residues. J was trimmed by 0 bases and V by 4 bases; bases with no gene match: 8. The CDR3 DNA reads TGCGCCAGCAGCGGGACAGGAGAAACTACTAACTATGGCTACACCTTC. It specifies CASSGTGETTNYGYTF.

The chain uses TRBV7-9 and TRBJ2-7; TRBD1 agrees at 7 bases. Unmatched junction bases numbered 10, after V lost 5 bases and J lost 6 bases. The V gene's germline CDR1 is SEHNR and CDR2 FQNEAQ (reference sequence). There are 14 residues in the CDR3. The CDR3 nucleotides are TGTGCCAGCAGCCTGCAGACAGGGTACTCCGAGCAGTACTTC. Its protein is CASSLQTGYSEQYF.